The 10 T cell receptor beta chains below all came from one sample that was sequenced in a study of blood T cell repertoires in COVID-19. Some clones are missing from TCRdb's copy, which holds only in-frame ones; the method was immunoSEQ multiplex PCR. The sample has more than 300,000 clones, roughly 90% seen once. The sample consisted of peripheral blood. The source of these receptors is a man aged 18 to 35 who had recovered from COVID-19.

This clone was detected once. The chain couples TRBV5-6 to TRBJ1-1; tentatively, D is TRBD1 (5 bases). CDR1 SGHDT and CDR2 YYEEEE come from the germline V gene. The CDR3 contains 13 residues. V was clipped by 3 bases and J by 5 bases, with 11 bases between them. The CDR3 sequence is CASSSSGWTEAFF. The CDR3 DNA sequence: TGTGCCAGCAGCTCCTCAGGGTGGACTGAAGCTTTCTTT.

This chain joins TRBV19 and TRBJ1-4; 9 bases map to TRBD1. With V trimmed by 5 bases and J by 8 bases, 9 bases remained unmatched. The germline V gene encodes CDR1 LNHDA and CDR2 SQIVND (reference sequence). The CDR3 is 15 amino acids. CDR3 loop: CASSYRGPGNEKLFF. The CDR3 nucleotides are TGTGCCAGTAGTTACAGGGGGCCAGGGAACGAAAAACTGTTTTTT.

This clone came up once. This chain connects TRBV7-9 to TRBJ2-1; 8 nucleotides agree with TRBD1. With V trimmed by 5 bases and J by 4 bases, 7 bases remained unmatched. The CDR3 runs 15 residues. Germline CDR1 and CDR2: SEHNR and FQNEAQ (reference sequence). The CDR3 bases are TGTGCCAGCAGCCGACAGGGGCTGCGGTACAATGAGCAGTTCTTC. It encodes CASSRQGLRYNEQFF.

This sequence joins TRBV9 and TRBJ1-1; D call uncertain. The V gene's germline CDR1 is SGDLS and CDR2 YYNGEE. The length of the CDR3 is 13 residues. Trimming removed 0 bases at V and 5 bases at J, with 8 bases between. The CDR3 sequence: CASSVGPGTEAFF. The CDR3, as DNA: TGTGCCAGCAGCGTAGGGCCGGGGACTGAAGCTTTCTTT.

The chain couples TRBV6-4 to TRBJ2-3; TRBD2 matches at 7 bases. The CDR3 totals 16 residues. Losses at the gene ends were 4 bases for V and 1 base for J; bases not matched to a gene: 8. Germline V gene sequence: CDR1 MRHNA, CDR2 SNTAGT. This CDR3 is CASSVGREKGTDTQYF. The DNA for the CDR3 is TGTGCCAGCAGTGTTGGGCGGGAGAAAGGCACAGATACGCAGTATTTT.

The genes are TRBV27 and TRBJ1-1; perhaps TRBD1 as D (5 bases). Trimming took 3 bases from V and 1 from J, leaving 9 bases between them. The length of the CDR3 is 14 residues. The V gene's germline CDR1 is MNHEY and CDR2 SMNVEV (reference sequence). CDR3 loop: CASSFSDKNTEAFF. CDR3 coding DNA: TGTGCCAGCAGTTTCTCGGACAAGAACACTGAAGCTTTCTTT.

The chain is built from TRBV5-5 and TRBJ1-5, with D tentatively TRBD1 (5 bases). The CDR3 spans 15 residues. Trimming took off 0 bases at V and 4 bases at J, with 11 bases between the two ends. CDR1 and CDR2 (germline): SGHKS, YYEKEE (reference sequence). The CDR3 reads CASSLEGRVNQPQHF. The CDR3 DNA is TGTGCCAGCAGCTTGGAGGGGCGAGTAAATCAGCCCCAGCATTTT.

This chain connects TRBV20-1 to TRBJ2-7; 11 bases are a match to TRBD2. This CDR3 has 14 residues. The germline V gene encodes CDR1 DFQATT and CDR2 SNEGSKA (reference sequence). J lost 3 bases, V lost 3 bases, and 4 bases had no gene match. CDR3 coding DNA: TGCAGTGCTAGTTCCGGACTAGCGGGCTACGAGCAGTACTTC. Residues: CSASSGLAGYEQYF.

This clone came up once. The V call is TRBV3-1 (or the pseudogene TRBV3-2), the J call TRBJ1-5, with D uncertain. Trimming took 1 base from V and 3 from J, leaving 4 bases between them. The germline V gene encodes CDR1 LGHDT and CDR2 YNNKEL (reference sequence). The CDR3 length is 13 residues. CDR3: CASSQGDNQPQHF. The CDR3 coding sequence is TGTGCCAGCAGCCAAGGAGACAATCAGCCCCAGCATTTT.

The chain is built from TRBV23-1 and TRBJ1-2, with D possibly TRBD1 on 5 matching bases. TRBV23-1 is annotated as an ORF whose role is uncertain. The CDR3 extends over 12 amino acids. The V end lost 3 bases, the J end lost 6 bases, and 8 bases lay between the germline ends. The CDR3, as DNA: TGCGCCAGCAGTCAGGGGCTCGATGGCTACACCTTC. Translation: CASSQGLDGYTF.